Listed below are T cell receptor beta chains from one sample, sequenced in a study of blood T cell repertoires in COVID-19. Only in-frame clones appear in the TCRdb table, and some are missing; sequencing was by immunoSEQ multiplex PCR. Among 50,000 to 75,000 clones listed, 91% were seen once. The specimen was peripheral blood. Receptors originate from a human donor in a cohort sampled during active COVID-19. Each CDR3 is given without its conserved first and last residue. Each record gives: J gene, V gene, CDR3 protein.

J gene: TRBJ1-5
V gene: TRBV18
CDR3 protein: ASSPPPPGYNQPQH

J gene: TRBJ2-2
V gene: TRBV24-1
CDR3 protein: ATGGAEKNTGELF

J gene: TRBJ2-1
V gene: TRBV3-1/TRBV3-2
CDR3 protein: ASSYGGADPAINEQF

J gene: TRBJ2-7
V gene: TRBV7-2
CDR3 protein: ASSSLEAPYEQY

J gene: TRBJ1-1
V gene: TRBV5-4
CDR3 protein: ASSSKQGENTEAF

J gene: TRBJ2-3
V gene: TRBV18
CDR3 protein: ASSPQTSGTDTQY

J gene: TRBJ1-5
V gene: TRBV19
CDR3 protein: ASSSGTGITNQPQH

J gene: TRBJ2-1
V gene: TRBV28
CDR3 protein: ASSSVLDSYNEQF

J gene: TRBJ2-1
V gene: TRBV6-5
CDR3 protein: ASSSLAGGTYNEQF

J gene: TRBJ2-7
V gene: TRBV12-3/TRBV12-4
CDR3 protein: ASSSGLNYEQY

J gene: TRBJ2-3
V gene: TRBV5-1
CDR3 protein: ASSSAGTSGVGTDTQY

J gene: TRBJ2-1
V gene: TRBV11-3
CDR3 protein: ASSSQGLAGSNEQF

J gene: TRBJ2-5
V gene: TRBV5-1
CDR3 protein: ASSLLSSPGETQY

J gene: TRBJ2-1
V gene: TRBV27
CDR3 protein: ASSSQGDEQF

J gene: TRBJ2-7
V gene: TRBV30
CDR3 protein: AWSAGQSYEQY

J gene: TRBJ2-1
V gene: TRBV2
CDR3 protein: ASSQYNEQF

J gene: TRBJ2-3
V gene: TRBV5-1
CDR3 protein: ASSSTGGSPTQY

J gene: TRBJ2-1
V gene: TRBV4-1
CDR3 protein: ASSPSGNEQF

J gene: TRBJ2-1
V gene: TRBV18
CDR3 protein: ASSKSEDEQF

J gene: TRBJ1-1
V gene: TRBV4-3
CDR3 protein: ASSQDGRVDTEAF

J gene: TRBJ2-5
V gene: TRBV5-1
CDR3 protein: ASSGTQETQY

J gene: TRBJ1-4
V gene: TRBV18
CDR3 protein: ASSPSLNEKLF

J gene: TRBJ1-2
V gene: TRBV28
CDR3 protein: ASRTIGQGDGYT

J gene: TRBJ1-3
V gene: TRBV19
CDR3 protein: ASSNPPPGGNTIY

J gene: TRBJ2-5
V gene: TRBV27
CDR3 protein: ASRISGGAGETQY

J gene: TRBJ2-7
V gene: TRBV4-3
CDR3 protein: ASSQALTALYEQY

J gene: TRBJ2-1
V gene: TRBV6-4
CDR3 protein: ASSSGPYNEQF

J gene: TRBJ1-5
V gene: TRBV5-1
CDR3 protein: ASSLVVTGRPYSNQPQH

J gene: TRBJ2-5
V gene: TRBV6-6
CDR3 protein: ASSYRGGETQY

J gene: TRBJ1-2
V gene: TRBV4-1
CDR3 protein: ASSQASGPYYGYT

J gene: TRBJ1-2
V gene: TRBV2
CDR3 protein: ASSGQGLDGYT

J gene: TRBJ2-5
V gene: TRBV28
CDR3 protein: ASSLFGGLAGELEETQY

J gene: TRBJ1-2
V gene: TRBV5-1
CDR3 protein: ASGLNPGQGASGYT

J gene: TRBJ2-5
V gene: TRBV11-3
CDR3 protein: ASSLGARETQY

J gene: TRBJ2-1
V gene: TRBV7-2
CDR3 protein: ASSGGWTRYNEQF

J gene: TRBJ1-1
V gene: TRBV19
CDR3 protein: ASSHVGGGSGTEAF

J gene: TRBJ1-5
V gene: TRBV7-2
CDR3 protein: ASSFRQDQPQH